A single sample is the source of the 6 T cell receptor beta chains below, sequenced in a study of control samples from healthy donors and cancer patients (dated by TCRdb to 2020 to 2022). Library preparation used the immunoSEQ multiplex PCR assay. In its TCRdb copy, this immuneACCESS table keeps in-frame sequences only and misses some clones. Where compared with another copy, unresolved V genes explain less than half of these, and the others have no known cause. The sample profile shows 40,000 to 60,000 clones; 80% to 90% of them were found once. 2.8% of the sample is held by the ten biggest clonotypes. What was sequenced was PBMCs. The receptors were sampled from a woman between 45 and 60 years old with lung cancer.

The V call is TRBV5-4, the J call TRBJ2-5; 7 nucleotides line up with TRBD1. The CDR3 runs to 14 residues. CDR1 and CDR2 (germline): SGHNT, YYREEE (reference sequence). J was trimmed by 0 bases and V by 2 bases; bases with no gene match: 1. Here the CDR3 DNA reads TGTGCCAGCAGCTTACAGGGGTACCAAGAGACCCAGTACTTC. This translates into CASSLQGYQETQYF.

The chain employs TRBV5-1 and TRBJ2-5, with D possibly TRBD1 on 5 matching bases. The germline V gene encodes CDR1 SGHRS and CDR2 YFSETQ. Trimming removed 4 bases from V and 1 base from J, with 14 bases in between. This CDR3 region has 15 residues. DNA of the CDR3: TGCGCCAGCAGCCCCGCTGACAGTCTCCAAGAGACCCAGTACTTC. This translates into CASSPADSLQETQYF.

This clone appeared a single time. V is TRBV2 and J is TRBJ1-5; the D gene is possibly TRBD1 (5 bases). Germline V gene lookup returns CDR1 SNHLY and CDR2 FYNNEI. Trimming took 3 bases from V and 2 from J, leaving 5 bases between them. The CDR3 covers 13 residues. CDR3 sequence: CASSDRGNQPQHF. Here the CDR3 DNA reads TGTGCCAGCAGTGACAGGGGCAATCAGCCCCAGCATTTT.

The V and J genes are TRBV18 and TRBJ1-4; D is possibly TRBD1 (5 bases). The V end was cut by 2 bases, the J end by 8 bases, with 24 bases between. Germline CDR1 KGHSH, CDR2 LQKENI. There are 18 residues in the CDR3. The CDR3 coding sequence is TGTGCCAGCTCACCAGGACGGGGCCGCTTCTTCCAAAAGGAAAAACTGTTTTTT. Translating gives CASSPGRGRFFQKEKLFF.

This clone was recorded only once. The J gene is TRBJ1-2, the V gene TRBV15; D perhaps matches TRBD1 (5 bases). The CDR3 totals 13 residues. CDR1 and CDR2 from the germline V gene are LNHNV and YYDKDF (reference sequence). V lost 3 bases, J lost 5 bases, and 10 bases lay in between. The CDR3 reads CATSRGGLYGYTF. CDR3 nucleotides: TGTGCCACCAGCAGGGGGGGACTTTATGGCTACACCTTC. Looking up the rest from reference TRBV15 and TRBJ1-2 gives the full variable domain: DAMVIQNPRYQVTQFGKPVTLSCSQTLNHNVMYWYQQKSSQAPKLLFHYYDKDFNNEADTPDNFQSRRPNTSFCFLDIRSPGLGDTAMYLCATSRGGLYGYTFGSGTRLTVV.

The J gene is TRBJ2-1, the V gene TRBV11-2; 10 positions agree with TRBD2. The CDR3 length is 17 residues. Trimming at V came to 6 bases and at J to 2 bases, leaving 10 bases not matched to a gene. CDR1 is SGHAT and CDR2 is FQNNGV in the germline V gene. CDR3 protein: CASRSPLAGQTYNEQFF. CDR3 in DNA: TGTGCCAGCAGGTCCCCACTAGCGGGGCAGACCTACAATGAGCAGTTCTTC.